This T cell receptor beta chain comes out of a study of molecular identifiers for immune sequencing clone quantification. Study details: Four of five splits of RNA from about 20,000 or 100,000 naive CD8 cells were sequenced in replicates.

General study points: Whereas naive cells kept under 1% of molecules in clones above 20 RNA copies, such clones held over 97% in effectors.

As for this clonotype: Its specificity is unknown.

Libraries of bulk TCR were made by previously described methods (with listed TCR primers). TCRdb processed the PCR reads anew with MiXCR; each CDR3 protein has one entry. The repertoire holds 550,000 to 750,000 distinct CDR3 sequences, with 20% as singletons. Germline V gene lookup returns CDR1 LGHNA and CDR2 YNFKEQ. The CDR3 has 19 amino acids. V was clipped by 0 bases and J by 3 bases, with 20 bases between them. Naive CD8 library inputs spanned about 17,000 to 1,100,000 sorted cells and 10%, 30% or 50% RNA. The V and J genes are TRBV4-2 and TRBJ1-4; TRBD1 might be the D (5 bases). Source material: naive CD8+ T cells from blood, with Jurkat cell RNA spiked in. The subset here: FACS-sorted CD8+CD4-CCR7+CD45RA+ naive T cells. This receptor was taken from a human donor in good health. Some libraries in this study had Jurkat cell RNA spiked in. The CDR3 region is CASSQDLRHMTAANEKLFF. The CDR3 region has the DNA TGTGCCAGCAGCCAAGATTTGAGGCACATGACAGCTGCTAATGAAAAACTGTTTTTT.